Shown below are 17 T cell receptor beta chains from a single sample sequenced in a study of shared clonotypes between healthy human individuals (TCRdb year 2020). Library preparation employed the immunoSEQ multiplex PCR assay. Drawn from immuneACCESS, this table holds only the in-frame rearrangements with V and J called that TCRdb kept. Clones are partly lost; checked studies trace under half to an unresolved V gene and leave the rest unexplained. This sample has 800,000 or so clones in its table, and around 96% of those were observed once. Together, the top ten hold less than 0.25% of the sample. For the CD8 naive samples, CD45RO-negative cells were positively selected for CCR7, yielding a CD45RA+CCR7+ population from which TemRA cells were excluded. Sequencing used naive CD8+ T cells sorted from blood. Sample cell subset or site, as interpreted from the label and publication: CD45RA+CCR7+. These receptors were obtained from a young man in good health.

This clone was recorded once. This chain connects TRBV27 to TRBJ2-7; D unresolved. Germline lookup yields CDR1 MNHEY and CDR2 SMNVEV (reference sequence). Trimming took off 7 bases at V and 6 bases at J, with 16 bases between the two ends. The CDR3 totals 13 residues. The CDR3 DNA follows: TGTGCCAGCACCCCGGCTGGGCGATCCGAGCAGTACTTC. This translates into CASTPAGRSEQYF.

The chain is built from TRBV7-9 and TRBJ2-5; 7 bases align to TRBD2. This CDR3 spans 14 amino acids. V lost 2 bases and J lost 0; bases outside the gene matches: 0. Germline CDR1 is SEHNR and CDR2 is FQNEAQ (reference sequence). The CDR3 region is CASSLRGDQETQYF. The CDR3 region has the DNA TGTGCCAGCAGCTTACGGGGGGACCAAGAGACCCAGTACTTC.

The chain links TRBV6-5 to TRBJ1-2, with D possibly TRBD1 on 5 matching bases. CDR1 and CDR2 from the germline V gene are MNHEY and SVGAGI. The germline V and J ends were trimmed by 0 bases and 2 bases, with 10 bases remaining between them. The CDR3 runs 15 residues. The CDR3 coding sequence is TGTGCCAGCAGTTACTCGACGGGGCGAAACTATGGCTACACCTTC. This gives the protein CASSYSTGRNYGYTF.

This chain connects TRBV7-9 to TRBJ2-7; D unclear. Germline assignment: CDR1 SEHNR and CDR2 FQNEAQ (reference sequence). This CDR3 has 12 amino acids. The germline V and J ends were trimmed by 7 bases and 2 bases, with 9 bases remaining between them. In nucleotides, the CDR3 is TGTGCCAGCACGGACGTGACCTACGAGCAGTACTTC. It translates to CASTDVTYEQYF.

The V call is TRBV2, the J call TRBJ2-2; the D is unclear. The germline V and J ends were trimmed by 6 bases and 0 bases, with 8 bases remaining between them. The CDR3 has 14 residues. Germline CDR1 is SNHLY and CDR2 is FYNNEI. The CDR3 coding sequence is TGTGCCAGCAGCTTAACGTCGAACACCGGGGAGCTGTTTTTT. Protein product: CASSLTSNTGELFF.

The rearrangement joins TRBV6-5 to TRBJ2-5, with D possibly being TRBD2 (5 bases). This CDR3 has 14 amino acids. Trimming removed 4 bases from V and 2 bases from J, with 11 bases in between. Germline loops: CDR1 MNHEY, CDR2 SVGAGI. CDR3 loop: CASSSTGKQETQYF. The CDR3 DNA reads TGTGCCAGCAGTTCGACCGGGAAACAAGAGACCCAGTACTTC.

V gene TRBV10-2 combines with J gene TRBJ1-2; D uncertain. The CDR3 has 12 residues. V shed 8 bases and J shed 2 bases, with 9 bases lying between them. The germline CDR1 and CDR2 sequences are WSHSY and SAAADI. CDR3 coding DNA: TGCGCCAGCTTGGGTCTCAACTATGGCTACACCTTC. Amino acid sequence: CASLGLNYGYTF.

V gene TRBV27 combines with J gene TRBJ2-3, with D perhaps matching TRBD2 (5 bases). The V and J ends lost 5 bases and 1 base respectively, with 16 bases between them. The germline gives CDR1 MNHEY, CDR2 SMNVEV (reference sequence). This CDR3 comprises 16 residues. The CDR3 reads CASSHAGLQGTDTQYF. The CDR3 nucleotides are TGTGCCAGCAGTCACGCCGGACTTCAAGGCACAGATACGCAGTATTTT.

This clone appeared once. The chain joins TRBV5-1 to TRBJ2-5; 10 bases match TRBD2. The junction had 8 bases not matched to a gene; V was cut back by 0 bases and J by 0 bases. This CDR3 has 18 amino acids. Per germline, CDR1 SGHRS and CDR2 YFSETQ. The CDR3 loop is CASSLAVSSGGYQETQYF. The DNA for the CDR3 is TGCGCCAGCAGCTTGGCCGTGTCTAGCGGGGGCTACCAAGAGACCCAGTACTTC. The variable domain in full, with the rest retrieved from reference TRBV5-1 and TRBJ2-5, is KAGVTQTPRYLIKTRGQQVTLSCSPISGHRSVSWYQQTPGQGLQFLFEYFSETQRNKGNFPGRFSGRQFSNSRSEMNVSTLELGDSALYLCASSLAVSSGGYQETQYFGPGTRLLVL.

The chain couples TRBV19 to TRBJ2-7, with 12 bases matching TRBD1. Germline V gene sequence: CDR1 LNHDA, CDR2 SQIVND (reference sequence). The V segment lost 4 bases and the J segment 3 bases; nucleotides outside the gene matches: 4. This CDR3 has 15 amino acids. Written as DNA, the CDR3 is TGTGCCAGTAGTACCGGGACAGGGGGCTTCTACGAGCAGTACTTC. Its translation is CASSTGTGGFYEQYF.

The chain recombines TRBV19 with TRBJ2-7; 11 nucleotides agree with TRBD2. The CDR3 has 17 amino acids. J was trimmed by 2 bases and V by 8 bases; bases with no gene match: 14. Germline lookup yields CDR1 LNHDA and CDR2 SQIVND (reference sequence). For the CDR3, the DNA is TGTGCCAGTGGGGGGACAGAGACTAGCGGGGCGACCTACGAGCAGTACTTC. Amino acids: CASGGTETSGATYEQYF.

In nucleotides, the CDR3 is TGCGCCAGCAGCCAGCGGGAACGCTACGAGCAGTACTTC. It specifies CASSQRERYEQYF. The chain carries TRBV4-1 and TRBJ2-7; D is possibly TRBD2 (6 bases). This CDR3 contains 13 residues. Germline CDR1 and CDR2: MGHRA and YSYEKL. V gave up 3 bases and J gave up 3 bases, with 9 bases separating them.

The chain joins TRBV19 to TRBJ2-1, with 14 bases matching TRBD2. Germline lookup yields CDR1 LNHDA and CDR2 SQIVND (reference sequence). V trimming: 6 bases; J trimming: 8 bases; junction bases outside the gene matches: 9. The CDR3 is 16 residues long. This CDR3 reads CASSRGEGLAGDEQFF. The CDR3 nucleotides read TGTGCCAGTAGCCGGGGGGAGGGACTAGCGGGAGATGAGCAGTTCTTC.

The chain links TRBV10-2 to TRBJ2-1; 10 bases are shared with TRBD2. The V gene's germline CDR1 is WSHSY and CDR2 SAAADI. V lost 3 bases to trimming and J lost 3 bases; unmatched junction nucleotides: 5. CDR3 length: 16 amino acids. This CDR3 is CASSDPGLAVYNEQFF. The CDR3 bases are TGCGCCAGCAGTGACCCCGGACTAGCGGTCTACAATGAGCAGTTCTTC.

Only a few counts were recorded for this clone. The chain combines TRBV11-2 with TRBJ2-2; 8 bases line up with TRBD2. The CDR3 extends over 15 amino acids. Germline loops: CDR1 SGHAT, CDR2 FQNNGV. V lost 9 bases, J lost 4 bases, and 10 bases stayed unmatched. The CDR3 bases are TGTGCCAGTGCGACTAGCGATCCATCCACCGGGGAGCTGTTTTTT. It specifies CASATSDPSTGELFF.

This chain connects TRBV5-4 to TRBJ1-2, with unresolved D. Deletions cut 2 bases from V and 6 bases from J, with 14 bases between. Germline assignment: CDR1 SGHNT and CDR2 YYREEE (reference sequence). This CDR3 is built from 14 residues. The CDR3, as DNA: TGTGCCAGCAGCTTTATGGGCGCGGGAGATGGCTACACCTTC. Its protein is CASSFMGAGDGYTF.

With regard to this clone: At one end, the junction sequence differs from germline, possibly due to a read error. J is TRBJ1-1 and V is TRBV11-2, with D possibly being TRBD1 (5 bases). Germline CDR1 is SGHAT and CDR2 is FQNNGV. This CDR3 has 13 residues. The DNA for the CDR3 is TGTGCCAGCAGCTTAGGGTTCGGACACTCTTTCGATTTT. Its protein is CASSLGFGHSFDF.